The T cell receptor (beta chain) described here comes from a study of blood T cell repertoires in COVID-19. About the study: Sites across the United States, Italy and Spain contributed samples from acute and convalescent COVID-19. Sample material is recorded as cDNA or gDNA derived from T cells, B-cell-depleted T cells, or PBMCs.

V shed 4 bases and J shed 7 bases, with 8 bases lying between them. This CDR3 is built from 12 residues. Looked up from germline, CDR1 is ENHRY and CDR2 is SYGVKD. Authors' methods: Quantification of nucleated cells was approximated via reference gene primer amplification. Here immunoSEQ multiplex PCR was the method, and the copy in TCRdb shows in-frame clones only, minus some. The V and J calls and the clone size are those of that table, but D and trimming were determined from the DNA. The sample records tens of thousands of clones, 87% being singletons. The TCR was taken from a male donor with acute or convalescent COVID-19. The gene calls are TRBV10-3 and TRBJ1-5, with D unresolved. The sample consisted of peripheral blood. CDR3 bases: TGTGCCATCAGTGCCGACAACCAGCCCCAGCATTTT. Its translation is CAISADNQPQHF.